This TCR beta chain comes out of a study of blood T cell repertoires in COVID-19. Turning to the study itself: Acute-phase and convalescent COVID-19 samples originated in the United States, Italy and Spain. From T cells, B-cell-depleted T cells, or PBMCs came the material, which was cDNA or gDNA.

Sequencing was performed with immunoSEQ multiplex PCR; in TCRdb, only in-frame clones are kept and a portion is missing. Of around 120,000 clones in the sample, 90% were seen once. Deletions cut 0 bases from V and 6 bases from J, with 9 bases between. Germline V gene sequence: CDR1 SGHVS, CDR2 FQNEAQ. This CDR3 has 13 amino acids. The chain employs TRBV7-8 and TRBJ2-7; TRBD2 might be the D (6 bases). The sequence was obtained from a human donor with active COVID-19. The donor label of this sample is uncertain. Sequencing was carried out using peripheral blood. The CDR3 bases are TGTGCCAGCAGCTTAGCGGAGGGCCTCGAGCAGTACTTC. Translating it yields CASSLAEGLEQYF.